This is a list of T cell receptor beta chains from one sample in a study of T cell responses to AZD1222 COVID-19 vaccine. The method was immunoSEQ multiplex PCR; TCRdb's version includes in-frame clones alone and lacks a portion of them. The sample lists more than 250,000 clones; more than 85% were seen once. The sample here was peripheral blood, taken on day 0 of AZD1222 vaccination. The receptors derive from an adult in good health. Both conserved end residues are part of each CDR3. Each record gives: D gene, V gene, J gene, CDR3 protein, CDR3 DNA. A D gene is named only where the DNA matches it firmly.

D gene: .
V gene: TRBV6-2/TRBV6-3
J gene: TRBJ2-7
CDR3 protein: CASSARGTPYEQYF
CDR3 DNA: TGTGCCAGCAGTGCAAGGGGTACCCCCTACGAGCAGTACTTC

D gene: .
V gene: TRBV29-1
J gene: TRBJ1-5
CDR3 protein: CSVTTGFAQPQHF
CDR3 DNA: TGCAGCGTTACTACAGGGTTCGCTCAGCCCCAGCATTTT

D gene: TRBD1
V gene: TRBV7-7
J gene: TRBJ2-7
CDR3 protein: CANRGYEQYF
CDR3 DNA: TGTGCTAACAGGGGGTACGAGCAGTACTTC

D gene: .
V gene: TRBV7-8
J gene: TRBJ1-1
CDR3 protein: CASSLDSGARTEAFF
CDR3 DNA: TGTGCCAGCAGCTTGGATTCTGGGGCGCGTACTGAAGCTTTCTTT

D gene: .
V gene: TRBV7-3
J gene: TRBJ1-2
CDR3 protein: CASSRGVGGYTF
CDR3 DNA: TGTGCCAGCAGCCGAGGCGTAGGTGGCTACACCTTC

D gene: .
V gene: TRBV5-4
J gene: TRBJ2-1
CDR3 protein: CASSSTYNEQFF
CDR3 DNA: TGTGCCAGCAGCTCAACCTACAATGAGCAGTTCTTC

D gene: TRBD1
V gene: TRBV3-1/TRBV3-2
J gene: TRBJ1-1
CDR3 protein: CASSTRGTGTTEAFF
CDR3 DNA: TGTGCCAGCAGCACCCGGGGGACAGGGACCACTGAAGCTTTCTTT

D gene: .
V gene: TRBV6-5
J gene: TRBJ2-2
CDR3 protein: CASSYYPGELFF
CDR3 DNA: TGTGCCAGCAGTTACTACCCCGGGGAGCTGTTTTTT

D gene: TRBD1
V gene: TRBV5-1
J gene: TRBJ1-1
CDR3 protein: CASSPQTGDTEAFF
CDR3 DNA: TGCGCCAGCAGCCCTCAAACAGGGGACACTGAAGCTTTCTTT

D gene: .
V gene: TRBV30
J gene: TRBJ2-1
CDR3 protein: CAWRPPGDNEQFF
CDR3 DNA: TGTGCCTGGAGGCCCCCGGGGGACAATGAGCAGTTCTTC

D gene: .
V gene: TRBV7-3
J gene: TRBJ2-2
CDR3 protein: CASSLSIGTGELFF
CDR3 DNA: TGTGCCAGCAGCTTATCCATAGGGACCGGGGAGCTGTTTTTT

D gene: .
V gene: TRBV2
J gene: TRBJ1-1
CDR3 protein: CASSKGDWGTEAFF
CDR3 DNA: TGTGCCAGCAGTAAGGGGGATTGGGGCACTGAAGCTTTCTTT

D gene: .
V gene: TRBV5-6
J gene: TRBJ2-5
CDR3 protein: CASSLAGRETQYF
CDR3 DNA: TGTGCCAGCAGCTTGGCCGGCAGAGAGACCCAGTACTTC

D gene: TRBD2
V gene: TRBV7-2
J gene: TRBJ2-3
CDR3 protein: CASSPPVSGGPTDTQYF
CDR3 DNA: TGTGCCAGCAGCCCTCCAGTCTCGGGAGGGCCGACAGATACGCAGTATTTT

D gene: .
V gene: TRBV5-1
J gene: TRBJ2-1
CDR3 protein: CASSQSGKGNEQFF
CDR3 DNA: TGCGCCAGCAGCCAATCAGGGAAAGGCAATGAGCAGTTCTTC

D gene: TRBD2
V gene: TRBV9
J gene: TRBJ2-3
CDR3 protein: CASSVAGGPVDTQYF
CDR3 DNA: TGTGCCAGCAGCGTAGCGGGGGGGCCCGTAGATACGCAGTATTTT

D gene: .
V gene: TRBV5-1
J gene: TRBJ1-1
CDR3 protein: CASSPGQMNTEAFF
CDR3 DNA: TGCGCCAGCAGCCCCGGGCAGATGAACACTGAAGCTTTCTTT

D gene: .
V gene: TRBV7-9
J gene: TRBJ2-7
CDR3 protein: CASSPLGVGAGF
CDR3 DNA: TGTGCCAGCAGCCCACTCGGAGTAGGAGCGGGCTTC

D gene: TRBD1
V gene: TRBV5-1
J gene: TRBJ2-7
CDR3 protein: CASSDSTGTYEQYF
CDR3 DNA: TGCGCCAGCAGCGACTCGACAGGGACCTACGAGCAGTACTTC

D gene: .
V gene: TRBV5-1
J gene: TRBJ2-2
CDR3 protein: CASSLRVSDTGELFF
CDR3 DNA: TGCGCCAGCAGCTTGCGGGTTTCGGACACCGGGGAGCTGTTTTTT

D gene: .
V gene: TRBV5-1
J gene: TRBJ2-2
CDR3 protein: CASSSAAYTGELFF
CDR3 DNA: TGCGCCAGCAGCTCGGCTGCCTACACCGGGGAGCTGTTTTTT

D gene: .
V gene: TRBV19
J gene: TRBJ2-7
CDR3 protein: CASSIGPTYEQYF
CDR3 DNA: TGTGCCAGTAGTATAGGTCCGACCTACGAGCAGTACTTC

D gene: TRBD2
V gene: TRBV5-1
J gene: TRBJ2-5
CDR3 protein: CASRAAGGQETQYF
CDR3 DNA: TGCGCCAGCAGAGCAGCGGGGGGGCAGGAGACCCAGTACTTC

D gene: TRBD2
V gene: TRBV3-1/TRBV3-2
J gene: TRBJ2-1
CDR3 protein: CASSHNPGAGGTYNEQFF
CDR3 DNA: TGTGCCAGCAGCCACAACCCTGGAGCGGGAGGGACTTACAATGAGCAGTTCTTC

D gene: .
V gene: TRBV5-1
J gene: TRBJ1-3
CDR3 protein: CASSLEAVSSGNTIYF
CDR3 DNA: TGCGCCAGCAGCTTGGAGGCAGTCTCTAGTGGAAACACCATATATTTT

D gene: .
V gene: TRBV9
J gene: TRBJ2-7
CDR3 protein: CASSLKDGYEQYF
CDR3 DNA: TGTGCCAGCAGCCTGAAGGACGGCTACGAGCAGTACTTC